The 32 T cell receptor beta chains reported below all come from one sample, sequenced in a study of shared clonotypes between healthy human individuals. Libraries were prepared by immunoSEQ multiplex PCR; TCRdb keeps only in-frame clonotypes and omits some of them. The sample has approximately 2.5 million clones; 85% to 95% are singletons. The sequenced sample consisted of naive CD4+ T cells sorted from blood. As for subset: CD45RA+ positively selected. The source of these receptors is a man in his late teens or twenties in good health.

The gene calls are TRBV9 and TRBJ1-6; D is perhaps TRBD1 (5 bases). The CDR3 is made up of 18 amino acids. With 3 bases removed from V and 2 bases from J, the gap between germline ends came to 18 bases. Germline CDR1 SGDLS, CDR2 YYNGEE. In nucleotides, the CDR3 is TGTGCCAGCAGCGGGGCAGGGCCGGGGAGTCCCTATAATTCACCCCTCCACTTT. This encodes CASSGAGPGSPYNSPLHF.

CDR3 in amino acids: CAISLTSLSNTGELFF. The CDR3 coding sequence is TGTGCCATCAGTCTGACTAGTCTGTCTAACACCGGGGAGCTGTTTTTT. The rearrangement links TRBV10-3 to TRBJ2-2, with D possibly being TRBD2 (6 bases). CDR3 length: 16 amino acids. Germline CDR1 ENHRY, CDR2 SYGVKD. Trimming cost V 5 bases and J 2 bases, with 15 bases left between them.

Only one count was recorded for this clone. The chain carries TRBV27 and TRBJ1-6; tentatively, D is TRBD1 (6 bases). This CDR3 comprises 14 residues. Per the germline V gene, CDR1 is MNHEY and CDR2 is SMNVEV (reference sequence). Trimming cost V 6 bases and J 7 bases, with 13 bases left between them. The CDR3 DNA follows: TGTGCCAGCAGCGGCGGGGGGCAAAATTCACCCCTCCACTTT. This codes for CASSGGGQNSPLHF.

The chain links TRBV15 to TRBJ1-3; D is unclear. The V gene's germline CDR1 is LNHNV and CDR2 YYDKDF (reference sequence). CDR3 size: 15 residues. Trimming shortened V by 11 bases and J by 0 bases, and 17 bases separated the two germline ends. The CDR3 region is CASSLGSSSGNTIYF. The DNA for the CDR3 is TGTGCCTCCTCCCTGGGGAGCAGCTCTGGAAACACCATATATTTT.

The rearrangement uses TRBV5-1 and TRBJ2-2, with D uncertain. The CDR3 has 13 residues. Germline values: CDR1 SGHRS, CDR2 YFSETQ. Trimming left V 4 bases short and J 5 bases short, with 9 bases between. The DNA of the CDR3 is TGCGCCAGCAGCAACGCAGGAACCGGGGAGCTGTTTTTT. Its translation is CASSNAGTGELFF.

The chain has TRBV6-5 and TRBJ1-1; the D is unclear. The CDR3 loop spans 15 amino acids. The germline gives CDR1 MNHEY, CDR2 SVGAGI. Deletions cut 0 bases from V and 0 bases from J, with 8 bases between. The CDR3 bases are TGTGCCAGCAGTTACTCCCGACTTATGAACACTGAAGCTTTCTTT. It specifies CASSYSRLMNTEAFF.

The chain employs TRBV18 and TRBJ1-1, with no clear D. CDR1 is KGHSH, CDR2 LQKENI, per germline. The CDR3 is 14 amino acids. V was cut by 6 bases and J by 1 base, with 12 bases left in between. The CDR3 is CASSLGAANTEAFF. The CDR3 DNA sequence: TGTGCCAGCTCCTTGGGCGCGGCGAACACTGAAGCTTTCTTT.

This clone was seen only once. This chain's CDR3 is CATTSTGAPPSELFF. CDR3 coding DNA: TGTGCCACCACCTCGACCGGGGCTCCCCCTTCAGAACTGTTTTTT. The V and J genes are TRBV6-1 and TRBJ1-4; D is perhaps TRBD1 (5 bases). Germline V gene sequence: CDR1 MNHNS, CDR2 SASEGT. V was clipped by 10 bases and J by 12 bases, with 27 bases between them. This CDR3 contains 15 residues.

This chain uses TRBV6-1 with TRBJ2-3; 11 bases are shared with TRBD1. V was pared by 5 bases and J by 6 bases, with 7 bases of the junction left unmatched. The CDR3 covers 15 residues. Germline V lookup: CDR1 MNHNS, CDR2 SASEGT. DNA for the CDR3: TGTGCCAGCAGTCTCCGGGACAGGGGGACGGATACGCAGTATTTT. As protein: CASSLRDRGTDTQYF.

For this clone: The identical CDR3 is also encoded by other nucleotide sequences in the sample. The chain uses TRBV10-3 and TRBJ2-3; D gene unclear. V was shortened by 2 bases and J by 6 bases, with 6 bases between the two germline ends. The CDR3 is 12 residues long. CDR1 and CDR2 from the germline V gene are ENHRY and SYGVKD. Written as DNA, the CDR3 is TGTGCCATCAGTGAGGGCATGGATACGCAGTATTTT. It codes for CAISEGMDTQYF.

V and J are TRBV15 and TRBJ2-4; D remains unclear. Germline-derived CDR1 and CDR2 are LNHNV and YYDKDF (reference sequence). The CDR3 spans 14 residues. V lost 0 bases to trimming and J lost 8 bases, with 11 bases between them. For the CDR3, the DNA is TGTGCCACCAGCAGAGATGTCGTGGATGACATTCAGTACTTC. Translating gives CATSRDVVDDIQYF.

V gene TRBV27 combines with J gene TRBJ1-6; D gene unclear. Germline lookup yields CDR1 MNHEY and CDR2 SMNVEV (reference sequence). Trimming took 3 bases from V and 10 from J, leaving 13 bases between them. The CDR3 has 14 residues. CDR3 sequence (DNA): TGTGCCAGCAGTTTTAGTCTCAAAGGGTCACCCCTCCACTTT. Residues: CASSFSLKGSPLHF.

The chain is built from TRBV30 and TRBJ2-5; TRBD2 is a possible D gene (5 bases). V dropped 5 bases and J dropped 1 base, with 20 bases sitting between them. The CDR3 contains 16 residues. Germline V lookup: CDR1 GTSNPN, CDR2 SVGIG (reference sequence). The CDR3, as DNA: TGTGCCTGGGAGCGCTTTCCGGGGAAGCCCCAAGAGACCCAGTACTTC. This encodes CAWERFPGKPQETQYF.

The chain has TRBV25-1 and TRBJ2-3; 10 positions match TRBD2. Per germline, CDR1 MGHDK and CDR2 SYGVNS. The CDR3 length is 14 residues. V shed 6 bases, J shed 4 bases, and the junction held 4 bases outside the gene matches. The CDR3 here is CASRPSGSPDTQYF. The CDR3 DNA reads TGTGCCAGCAGGCCTAGCGGGAGTCCAGATACGCAGTATTTT.

The genes are TRBV2 and TRBJ2-3; no clear D gene. The length of the CDR3 is 14 residues. V lost 5 bases, J lost 4 bases, and 13 bases lay in between. Germline V CDR1 and CDR2: SNHLY, FYNNEI. Here the CDR3 DNA reads TGTGCCAGCAGTCCACTCGGGCCCCCAGATACGCAGTATTTT. Amino acid sequence: CASSPLGPPDTQYF.

Note on this clone: This CDR3 is also generated by other DNA sequences in the sample. The J gene is TRBJ1-4, the V gene TRBV5-1, with D uncertain. V was trimmed by 0 bases and J by 8 bases, leaving 8 bases between them. The CDR3 consists of 13 residues. Germline CDR1 SGHRS, CDR2 YFSETQ. The CDR3 spells CASSLELGEKLFF. CDR3 bases: TGCGCCAGCAGCTTGGAATTGGGGGAAAAACTGTTTTTT.

As to this clone: Other nucleotide sequences from this sample produce the same CDR3. The chain carries TRBV5-6 and TRBJ1-2, with 7 positions matching TRBD1. The trim removed 0 bases at V and 2 bases at J, leaving 1 base unmatched. CDR3 size: 14 residues. Germline CDR1 is SGHDT and CDR2 is YYEEEE. Here the CDR3 DNA reads TGTGCCAGCAGCTTGGACAGGGGCAACTATGGCTACACCTTC. It encodes CASSLDRGNYGYTF.

The genes are TRBV7-9 and TRBJ2-3, with TRBD1 as a possible D gene (6 bases). V dropped 5 bases and J dropped 0 bases, with 9 bases sitting between them. Germline values: CDR1 SEHNR, CDR2 FQNEAQ (reference sequence). This CDR3 is built from 14 residues. CDR3 nucleotides: TGTGCCAGCAGCGACAGGACGAGCACAGATACGCAGTATTTT. Translated: CASSDRTSTDTQYF.

The gene calls are TRBV7-2 and TRBJ2-5; 8 bases agree with TRBD1. The CDR3 runs to 14 residues. J lost 2 bases, V lost 5 bases, and 4 bases had no gene match. Looked up from germline, CDR1 is SGHTA and CDR2 is FQGNSA. CDR3 nucleotides: TGTGCCAGCAGCAAGGACAGGGCTCAAGAGACCCAGTACTTC. It specifies CASSKDRAQETQYF.

This chain uses TRBV5-4 with TRBJ2-7; 9 nucleotides match TRBD1. The CDR3 has 14 amino acids. J lost 5 bases, V lost 3 bases, and 6 bases had no gene match. Germline loops: CDR1 SGHNT, CDR2 YYREEE (reference sequence). In DNA form, the CDR3 reads TGTGCCAGCAGCTGGACAGGGGCGAGAAACGAGCAGTACTTC. Residues: CASSWTGARNEQYF.

This clone was found once. Other DNA sequences in this specimen translate into the identical CDR3. The J gene is TRBJ2-7, the V gene TRBV18; D gene ambiguous. Per the germline V gene, CDR1 is KGHSH and CDR2 is LQKENI. Deletions cut 3 bases from V and 0 bases from J, with 9 bases between. CDR3 length: 14 amino acids. The CDR3, as DNA: TGTGCCAGCTCACCGGGCCTCTCCTCCTACGAGCAGTACTTC. This gives the protein CASSPGLSSYEQYF. The whole variable domain, filled in from reference TRBV18 and TRBJ2-7, reads NAGVMQNPRHLVRRRGQEARLRCSPMKGHSHVYWYRQLPEEGLKFMVYLQKENIIDESGMPKERFSAEFPKEGPSILRIQQVVRGDSAAYFCASSPGLSSYEQYFGPGTRLTVT.

The CDR3 coding sequence is TGTGCCAGCAGCTTAGGTAGGAGAGCGGGAGTTTTCAATGAGCAGTTCTTC. Amino acids: CASSLGRRAGVFNEQFF. The chain carries TRBV7-8 and TRBJ2-1; 8 nucleotides align to TRBD2. Looked up from germline, CDR1 is SGHVS and CDR2 is FQNEAQ. V was clipped by 1 base and J by 6 bases; unmatched bases: 11. The CDR3 covers 17 residues.

The rearrangement joins TRBV5-4 to TRBJ2-3; 8 bases map to TRBD2. This CDR3 comprises 17 residues. CDR1 is SGHNT and CDR2 is YYREEE in the germline V gene (reference sequence). With 7 bases clipped from V and 2 bases from J, the junction kept 15 bases outside the gene matches. DNA for the CDR3: TGTGCCAGCCCTTCCCAAGGTAGCGGGGCAAACACAGATACGCAGTATTTT. It codes for CASPSQGSGANTDTQYF. Drawing the rest from reference TRBV5-4 and TRBJ2-3, the complete variable domain is ETGVTQSPTHLIKTRGQQVTLRCSSQSGHNTVSWYQQALGQGPQFIFQYYREEENGRGNFPPRFSGLQFPNYSSELNVNALELDDSALYLCASPSQGSGANTDTQYFGPGTRLTVL.

CDR3 residues: CASSSTGESSYGYTF. The DNA for the CDR3 is TGTGCCAGCAGTTCAACCGGGGAATCATCGTATGGCTACACCTTC. The chain carries TRBV28 and TRBJ1-2; no reliable D call. This CDR3 comprises 15 residues. Trimming cost V 4 bases and J 5 bases, with 17 bases left between them. Germline CDR1 reads MDHEN; CDR2 reads SYDVKM.

V gene TRBV7-3 combines with J gene TRBJ1-2; TRBD1 matches at 7 bases. Germline-derived CDR1 and CDR2 are SGHTA and FQGTGA. This CDR3 comprises 14 residues. Germline trimming cut 4 bases from V and 6 bases from J; bases unmatched to any gene: 8. DNA of the CDR3: TGTGCCAGCAGCTCATACGACAGGGTGGATGGCTACACCTTC. Its translation is CASSSYDRVDGYTF.

The V gene is TRBV19, the J gene TRBJ1-2; D is possibly TRBD1 (5 bases). This CDR3 comprises 16 residues. The V and J ends lost 3 bases and 1 base respectively, with 15 bases between them. Germline V gene sequence: CDR1 LNHDA, CDR2 SQIVND (reference sequence). CDR3 bases: TGTGCCAGTAGTATCTCGGCAGGGCGGTTTAACTATGGCTACACCTTC. Protein product: CASSISAGRFNYGYTF.

This chain joins TRBV4-1 and TRBJ1-5; 9 positions agree with TRBD1. This CDR3 region has 19 residues. Unmatched junction bases numbered 14, after V lost 4 bases and J lost 1 base. CDR1 and CDR2 from the germline V gene are MGHRA and YSYEKL. DNA of the CDR3: TGCGCCAGCAGCCCCCGGGTTACAGGGGGCGGAACAAGCAATCAGCCCCAGCATTTT. This translates into CASSPRVTGGGTSNQPQHF.

Written as DNA, the CDR3 is TGTGCCAGCAGAGCTGAAGGCCATGAGCAGTTCTTC. It encodes CASRAEGHEQFF. V is TRBV7-9 and J is TRBJ2-1; D gene ambiguous. The CDR3 consists of 12 residues. V was cut by 6 bases and J by 8 bases, with 11 bases left in between. Germline assignment: CDR1 SEHNR and CDR2 FQNEAQ (reference sequence).

This clone was seen once. The rearrangement uses TRBV5-1 and TRBJ1-3; D is unclear. V was clipped by 4 bases and J by 0 bases, with 8 bases between them. Germline-derived CDR1 and CDR2 are SGHRS and YFSETQ. This CDR3 has 14 amino acids. The CDR3 DNA is TGCGCCAGCAGCATCGGTAACTCTGGAAACACCATATATTTT. Translation gives CASSIGNSGNTIYF.

The chain uses TRBV15 and TRBJ1-4; no clear D. The CDR3 contains 16 residues. The V and J ends lost 0 bases and 0 bases respectively, with 8 bases between them. CDR1 and CDR2 from the germline V gene are LNHNV and YYDKDF (reference sequence). CDR3 bases: TGTGCCACCAGCAGAGACTCGGGCACAACTAATGAAAAACTGTTTTTT. This encodes CATSRDSGTTNEKLFF.

This sequence joins TRBV10-3 and TRBJ2-7; D is possibly TRBD2 (6 bases). The CDR3 length is 14 residues. Trimming stripped 0 bases from V and 5 bases from J, with 11 bases between. The germline gives CDR1 ENHRY, CDR2 SYGVKD. For the CDR3, the DNA is TGTGCCATCAGTGAGTCGGGCGGGGTAAACGAGCAGTACTTC. This translates into CAISESGGVNEQYF.

This chain uses TRBV4-2 with TRBJ1-3; D not certain. The ends were cut back, 5 bases at V and 0 bases at J, with 11 bases in the middle. CDR3 size: 15 residues. Germline V gene sequence: CDR1 LGHNA, CDR2 YNFKEQ. The CDR3 nucleotides read TGTGCCAGCAGCAAGCCGGGAGGCTCTGGAAACACCATATATTTT. Residues: CASSKPGGSGNTIYF.